These T cell receptor beta chains were read from a single sample in a study of blood T cell repertoires in COVID-19. Sequencing was performed with immunoSEQ multiplex PCR; in TCRdb, only in-frame clones are kept and a portion is missing. The data hold some 150,000 clones, with under 85% observed a single time. Sequencing was done on a sample of PBMCs or T cells enriched from blood (not recorded which). The receptors were gathered from a woman between 18 and 29 years old who had been exposed to COVID-19. CDR3s include the opening cysteine and the closing phenylalanine or tryptophan. D genes are given only for firm matches. Clone size appears in some rows only: once, few, many, or a class for an expanded clone.

>TRBJ1-5|TRBV14|NA|NA
CASSQALNQPQHF
TGTGCCAGCAGCCAAGCCCTAAATCAGCCCCAGCATTTT
>TRBJ2-1|TRBV13|few|TRBD2
CASSASPGLAAYNEQFF
TGTGCCAGCAGCGCCTCACCGGGACTAGCAGCTTACAATGAGCAGTTCTTC
>TRBJ2-1|TRBV5-4|NA|TRBD2
CASSLGLAGDYNEQFF
TGTGCCAGCAGCTTGGGGCTAGCGGGGGATTACAATGAGCAGTTCTTC
>TRBJ2-1|TRBV2|NA|TRBD2
CASSDRAGGPRWGDEQFF
TGTGCCAGCAGTGATCGAGCGGGAGGGCCGAGATGGGGGGATGAGCAGTTCTTC
>TRBJ1-3|TRBV7-2|NA|NA
CASSLGSGSGNTIYF
TGTGCCAGCAGCTTAGGTTCCGGTAGTGGAAACACCATATATTTT
>TRBJ2-1|TRBV11-3|NA|NA
CASSVDRTSYNEQFF
TGTGCCAGCAGCGTAGACAGAACATCCTACAATGAGCAGTTCTTC
>TRBJ2-7|TRBV28|NA|TRBD2
CATSLAGGPDEQYF
TGTGCCACTTCACTAGCGGGAGGGCCGGATGAGCAGTACTTC
>TRBJ1-1|TRBV5-6|NA|NA
CASSETGTQNTEAFF
TGTGCCAGCAGCGAAACCGGGACACAGAACACTGAAGCTTTCTTT
>TRBJ2-7|TRBV6-5|NA|TRBD2
CASSYRGTTTYEQYF
TGTGCCAGCAGTTACAGAGGGACTACAACCTACGAGCAGTACTTC
>TRBJ2-1|TRBV19|once|TRBD1
CASSSGTGGPNEQFF
TGTGCCAGTAGTTCGGGGACAGGGGGCCCCAATGAGCAGTTCTTC
>TRBJ1-5|TRBV9|NA|NA
CASSVGRNQPQHF
TGTGCCAGCAGCGTGGGCAGGAATCAGCCCCAGCATTTT